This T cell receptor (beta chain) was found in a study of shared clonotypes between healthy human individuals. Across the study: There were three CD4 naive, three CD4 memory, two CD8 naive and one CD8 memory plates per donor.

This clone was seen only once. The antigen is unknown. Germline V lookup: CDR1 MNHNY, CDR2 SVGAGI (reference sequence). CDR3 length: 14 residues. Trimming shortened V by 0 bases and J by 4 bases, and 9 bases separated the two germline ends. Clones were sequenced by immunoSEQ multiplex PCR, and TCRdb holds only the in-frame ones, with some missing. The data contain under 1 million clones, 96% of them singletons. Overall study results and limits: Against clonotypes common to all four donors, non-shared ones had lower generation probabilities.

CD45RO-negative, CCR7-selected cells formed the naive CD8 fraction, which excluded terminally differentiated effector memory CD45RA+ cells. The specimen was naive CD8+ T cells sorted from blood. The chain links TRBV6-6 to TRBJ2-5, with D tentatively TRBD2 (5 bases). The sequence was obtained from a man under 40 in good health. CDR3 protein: CASSYSGIGETQYF. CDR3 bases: TGTGCCAGCAGTTACTCCGGGATTGGAGAGACCCAGTACTTC.